Sequencing of this TCR beta chain was carried out in a study of blood T cell repertoires in COVID-19. Study as a whole: Sites across the United States, Italy and Spain contributed samples from acute and convalescent COVID-19. From T cells, B-cell-depleted T cells, or PBMCs came the material, which was cDNA or gDNA.

This CDR3 contains 15 residues. The V and J ends lost 5 bases and 5 bases, in that order; junction bases with no gene match: 7. The germline gives CDR1 SGHTA, CDR2 FQGTGA. Original analysis: Estimates of nucleated cell counts were drawn from the amplification of reference gene primers. Clones were read by immunoSEQ multiplex PCR, and TCRdb kept only the in-frame ones, dropping some. The V and J calls and clone size come from that table; D and trimming were worked out from the DNA. The profile covers tens of thousands of clones, with more than 70% appearing a single time and over 8.5% taken by the ten largest.

V usage is TRBV7-3 and J usage is TRBJ2-5; 11 nucleotides align to TRBD2. This clonotype was obtained from a man aged 45-60 years with active COVID-19. Material for sequencing was peripheral blood. CDR3 coding DNA: TGTGCCAGCAGCCCGACTAGCGGGACCTGGGAGACCCAGTACTTC. This sequence encodes CASSPTSGTWETQYF.